The present entry profiles one T cell receptor beta chain with its context. The antigen is undetermined. This sample is drawn from a study of T cell responses to AZD1222 COVID-19 vaccine. Study outcomes and limitations: Baseline testing showed seropositivity in only six AZD1222 recipients. Possibly, clonal diversity was underestimated; donors were largely white British and included more females. The study sampled repertoires only after the peak T cell response.

Profiling relied on immunoSEQ multiplex PCR, and the TCRdb table lists in-frame clones only, not all of them. This table holds 150,000 to 180,000 clones, about 85% found once. Sequencing was performed on peripheral blood, taken on day 0 of AZD1222 vaccination. The TCR was taken from an adult in good health.

The CDR3 here is CASSYSGTGAGELFF. The CDR3 region has the DNA TGTGCCAGCAGTTACTCCGGCACGGGAGCCGGGGAGCTGTTTTTT. The V gene is TRBV6-2 or TRBV6-3, the J gene TRBJ2-2, with a possible D match to TRBD2 (6 bases). Per the germline V gene, CDR1 is MNHEY and CDR2 is SVGEGT. There are 15 residues in the CDR3. V was shortened by 0 bases and J by 6 bases, with 11 bases between the two germline ends.